Shown below are 27 T cell receptor beta chains from a single sample sequenced in a study of blood T cell repertoires in COVID-19. Sequencing used immunoSEQ multiplex PCR; TCRdb keeps in-frame clones, though not all of them. The sample contains about 380,000 clones, around 90% of which appear only once. The specimen was peripheral blood. The receptor set was obtained from a man between 18 and 35 years old with active or convalescent COVID-19.

V is TRBV7-9 and J is TRBJ1-4; D unresolved. This CDR3 is 16 amino acids long. V lost 5 bases, J lost 0 bases, and 13 bases lay in between. Germline CDR1 and CDR2: SEHNR and FQNEAQ (reference sequence). The CDR3 is CASSEVPIATNEKLFF. For the CDR3, the DNA is TGTGCCAGCAGCGAGGTCCCGATTGCAACTAATGAAAAACTGTTTTTT.

The genes are TRBV29-1 and TRBJ1-2; TRBD1 matches at 8 bases. V lost 7 bases to trimming and J lost 3 bases; unmatched junction nucleotides: 1. The germline CDR1 and CDR2 sequences are SQVTM and ANQGSEA. The CDR3 extends over 11 amino acids. DNA of the CDR3: TGCAGCGGGGGACAGGACTATGGCTACACCTTC. Translated, it gives CSGGQDYGYTF. Based on the CDR3 plus reference TRBV29-1 and TRBJ1-2, the full variable domain is SAVISQKPSRDICQRGTSLTIQCQVDSQVTMMFWYRQQPGQSLTLIATANQGSEATYESGFVIDKFPISRPNLTFSTLTVSNMSPEDSSIYLCSGGQDYGYTFGSGTRLTVV.

The V and J genes are TRBV5-1 and TRBJ2-1; TRBD2 matches 9 bases. Germline loops: CDR1 SGHRS, CDR2 YFSETQ. J lost 7 bases, V lost 4 bases, and 9 bases had no gene match. The CDR3 spans 15 residues. The CDR3 is CASSISGTSSNEQFF. The CDR3 coding sequence is TGCGCCAGCAGCATATCCGGGACTAGCTCGAATGAGCAGTTCTTC.

The table lists this clone with a few counts. The rearrangement uses TRBV7-2 and TRBJ1-6; D remains ambiguous. The CDR3 covers 13 residues. Germline V gene sequence: CDR1 SGHTA, CDR2 FQGNSA. V lost 0 bases and J lost 7, with 4 bases in between. CDR3 amino acids: CASSLALNSPLHF. CDR3 in DNA: TGTGCCAGCAGCTTAGCTCTAAATTCACCCCTCCACTTT.

The chain links TRBV9 to TRBJ1-4, with D possibly being TRBD1 (5 bases). This CDR3 is built from 14 residues. Germline assignment: CDR1 SGDLS and CDR2 YYNGEE. V gave up 4 bases and J gave up 5 bases, with 12 bases separating them. CDR3 protein: CASSPQGSNEKLFF. As DNA, the CDR3 is TGTGCCAGCAGCCCGCAGGGCTCCAATGAAAAACTGTTTTTT. The variable domain in full, completed from reference TRBV9 and TRBJ1-4, reads DSGVTQTPKHLITATGQRVTLRCSPRSGDLSVYWYQQSLDQGLQFLIQYYNGEERAKGNILERFSAQQFPDLHSELNLSSLELGDSALYFCASSPQGSNEKLFFGSGTQLSVL.

The chain is built from TRBV19 and TRBJ1-5; no definite D call. Trimming stripped 8 bases from V and 0 bases from J, with 11 bases between. The germline V gene has CDR1 LNHDA and CDR2 SQIVND (reference sequence). The CDR3 contains 14 residues. CDR3 protein: CASAGSNSNQPQHF. The DNA of the CDR3 is TGTGCCAGTGCTGGGAGTAATAGCAATCAGCCCCAGCATTTT. The complete variable domain, with remaining parts taken from reference TRBV19 and TRBJ1-5, reads DGGITQSPKYLFRKEGQNVTLSCEQNLNHDAMYWYRQDPGQGLRLIYYSQIVNDFQKGDIAEGYSVSREKKESFPLTVTSAQKNPTAFYLCASAGSNSNQPQHFGDGTRLSIL.

This clone is a singleton in its sample. This sequence joins TRBV12-3 or TRBV12-4 and TRBJ1-4; D ambiguous. The germline V and J ends were trimmed by 8 bases and 8 bases, with 9 bases remaining between them. This CDR3 has 11 amino acids. The CDR3 DNA follows: TGTGCCAGCCTAGCGGGAGAAAAACTGTTTTTT. Protein: CASLAGEKLFF.

This clone occurred once. The chain uses TRBV27 and TRBJ1-6, with TRBD1 matching over 7 bases. This CDR3 has 15 amino acids. The germline CDR1 and CDR2 sequences are MNHEY and SMNVEV (reference sequence). The trim removed 3 bases at V and 8 bases at J, leaving 7 bases unmatched. The chain's CDR3 is CASSLKTGPDSPLHF. Here the CDR3 DNA reads TGTGCCAGCAGTTTGAAGACAGGGCCAGATTCACCCCTCCACTTT.

This rearrangement joins TRBV29-1 to TRBJ1-1; no reliable D call. This CDR3 has 11 residues. Germline V CDR1 and CDR2: SQVTM, ANQGSEA. Trimming took off 5 bases at V and 0 bases at J, with 4 bases between the two ends. CDR3 sequence: CSVTVNTEAFF. The CDR3, as DNA: TGCAGCGTTACAGTGAACACTGAAGCTTTCTTT.

The chain carries TRBV11-2 and TRBJ2-7; 9 bases are shared with TRBD2. V dropped 1 base and J dropped 3; count of bases not matched to a gene: 4. This CDR3 has 15 amino acids. Per the germline V gene, CDR1 is SGHAT and CDR2 is FQNNGV. The CDR3 DNA is TGTGCCAGCAGCTTAGTTTCGACTAGCGGCTACGAGCAGTACTTC. This codes for CASSLVSTSGYEQYF. Full variable domain (missing parts from reference TRBV11-2 and TRBJ2-7): EAGVAQSPRYKIIEKRQSVAFWCNPISGHATLYWYQQILGQGPKLLIQFQNNGVVDDSQLPKDRFSAERLKGVDSTLKIQPAKLEDSAVYLCASSLVSTSGYEQYFGPGTRLTVT.

The J gene is TRBJ1-2, the V gene TRBV5-6, with 9 bases matching TRBD1. V lost 4 bases, J lost 3 bases, and 7 bases stayed unmatched. This CDR3 has 15 residues. CDR1 is SGHDT and CDR2 is YYEEEE in the germline V gene. The CDR3 loop is CASSRRDREYYGYTF. In DNA form, the CDR3 reads TGTGCCAGCAGCAGGCGGGACAGGGAATACTATGGCTACACCTTC.

This clone was counted a single time. This chain's CDR3 is CASSQYGETEAFF. CDR3 DNA sequence: TGTGCCAGCAGCCAGTACGGGGAGACGGAAGCTTTCTTT. The chain uses TRBV7-3 and TRBJ1-1; D is uncertain. This CDR3 comprises 13 residues. Germline CDR1 reads SGHTA; CDR2 reads FQGTGA. V lost 5 bases, J lost 8 bases, and 15 bases lay in between.

The sample holds many counts of this clone. The chain employs TRBV5-5 and TRBJ1-5, with 8 bases aligning to TRBD1. Unmatched junction bases numbered 9, after V lost 0 bases and J lost 7 bases. CDR3 length: 16 residues. Germline V gene data show CDR1 as SGHKS and CDR2 as YYEKEE (reference sequence). CDR3: CASSLEDRALKQPQHF. The CDR3 DNA sequence: TGTGCCAGCAGCTTGGAGGACAGGGCGTTGAAACAGCCCCAGCATTTT.

This chain joins TRBV5-5 and TRBJ2-7; no reliable D call. Trimming cost V 2 bases and J 6 bases, with 9 bases left between them. This CDR3 comprises 12 residues. Looked up from germline, CDR1 is SGHKS and CDR2 is YYEKEE (reference sequence). The CDR3 DNA follows: TGTGCCAGCAGCTTATCCCGAGGCGAGCAGTACTTC. Translation: CASSLSRGEQYF.

This clone has a single count. This chain connects TRBV9 to TRBJ2-1; 12 bases are shared with TRBD2. J lost 10 bases, V lost 0 bases, and 8 bases had no gene match. The CDR3 extends over 16 amino acids. Germline CDR1 and CDR2: SGDLS and YYNGEE. CDR3 amino acids: CASSVVPSGGAREQFF. The CDR3, as DNA: TGTGCCAGCAGCGTAGTTCCTAGCGGGGGGGCCAGGGAGCAGTTCTTC.

This clone was seen many times. The chain has TRBV6-4 and TRBJ2-3; 7 bases are shared with TRBD1. The CDR3 loop spans 15 amino acids. V was clipped by 0 bases and J by 1 base; unmatched bases: 1. Per the germline V gene, CDR1 is MRHNA and CDR2 is SNTAGT. The CDR3 spells CASSDSGQGTDTQYF. In DNA form, the CDR3 reads TGTGCCAGCAGTGACTCTGGACAGGGCACAGATACGCAGTATTTT.

This sequence joins TRBV5-1 and TRBJ2-5, with 9 bases matching TRBD2. J lost 2 bases, V lost 4 bases, and 6 bases had no gene match. CDR3 size: 15 residues. CDR1 is SGHRS and CDR2 is YFSETQ in the germline V gene. CDR3 protein: CASSPLAGKQETQYF. The DNA of the CDR3 is TGCGCCAGCAGCCCCCTAGCGGGGAAGCAAGAGACCCAGTACTTC.

The V and J genes are TRBV6-5 and TRBJ1-2; TRBD1 matches at 12 bases. Germline loops: CDR1 MNHEY, CDR2 SVGAGI. The CDR3 has 15 amino acids. The trim removed 7 bases at V and 2 bases at J, leaving 5 bases unmatched. The CDR3 is CASKTGTGGNYGYTF. The DNA for the CDR3 is TGTGCCAGCAAAACTGGGACAGGGGGCAACTATGGCTACACCTTC.

V and J are TRBV7-3 and TRBJ1-2, with TRBD1 matching 8 bases. The CDR3 is made up of 14 amino acids. Germline assignment: CDR1 SGHTA and CDR2 FQGTGA. V trimming: 5 bases; J trimming: 5 bases; junction bases outside the gene matches: 7. The CDR3 nucleotides are TGTGCCAGCAGCCGCGACAGGGGCGGGTATGGCTACACCTTC. It translates to CASSRDRGGYGYTF.

The V call is TRBV6-1, the J call TRBJ1-2, with D perhaps matching TRBD1 (6 bases). V gave up 2 bases and J gave up 3 bases, with 13 bases separating them. This CDR3 is 15 amino acids long. Germline CDR1 reads MNHNS; CDR2 reads SASEGT. In DNA form, the CDR3 reads TGTGCCAGCAGTGAATATGTAGGGGGGGACTATGGCTACACCTTC. This gives the protein CASSEYVGGDYGYTF.

The chain has TRBV7-2 and TRBJ2-3; 10 bases agree with TRBD1. V was pared by 5 bases and J by 0 bases, with 2 bases of the junction left unmatched. The CDR3 has 15 residues. CDR1 and CDR2 (germline): SGHTA, FQGNSA. The CDR3 DNA is TGTGCCAGCAGCGCGGACAGGGGGAGCACAGATACGCAGTATTTT. Protein: CASSADRGSTDTQYF.

Worth noting for this clone: Different DNA sequences within this sample yield the same CDR3. The DNA for the CDR3 is TGTGCCAGTAGTAGGACTAGCGGGACCTACAATGAGCAGTTCTTC. As protein: CASSRTSGTYNEQFF. This rearrangement joins TRBV19 to TRBJ2-1; 12 bases are shared with TRBD2. Germline assignment: CDR1 LNHDA and CDR2 SQIVND (reference sequence). The CDR3 covers 15 residues. The V gene end was trimmed by 4 bases and the J gene end by 2 bases; junction bases not matched to a gene: 0.

The CDR3 spells CASSATGYGYTF. CDR3 sequence (DNA): TGTGCCAGCAGCGCGACAGGGTATGGCTACACCTTC. The chain has TRBV7-9 and TRBJ1-2, with 7 bases matching TRBD1. J lost 5 bases, V lost 5 bases, and 2 bases had no gene match. Germline-derived CDR1 and CDR2 are SEHNR and FQNEAQ (reference sequence). The CDR3 is 12 residues long.

V is TRBV10-3 and J is TRBJ1-2, with D unresolved. CDR1 and CDR2 from the germline V gene are ENHRY and SYGVKD. The CDR3 is 14 residues long. Trimming cost V 3 bases and J 0 bases, with 8 bases left between them. CDR3 coding DNA: TGTGCCATCAGTGAAGCGGGAGCTAACTATGGCTACACCTTC. This gives the protein CAISEAGANYGYTF.

The V call is TRBV19, the J call TRBJ1-1; D not certain. The CDR3 spans 13 residues. Germline lookup yields CDR1 LNHDA and CDR2 SQIVND (reference sequence). Between the trimmed V and J ends, which lost 3 bases and 7 bases, there was a span of 12 bases. The CDR3 coding sequence is TGTGCCAGTAGTATCGGAGATATATTTGAAGCTTTCTTT. Amino acids: CASSIGDIFEAFF.

This sequence joins TRBV9 and TRBJ2-6; D is perhaps TRBD1 (5 bases). The germline V gene encodes CDR1 SGDLS and CDR2 YYNGEE. This CDR3 region has 16 residues. Trimming shortened V by 0 bases and J by 4 bases, and 11 bases separated the two germline ends. The CDR3 bases are TGTGCCAGCAGCGTAGTCAGGGCAGGGGGGGCCAACGTCCTGACTTTC. Translating gives CASSVVRAGGANVLTF.

CDR3 protein: CASSPPGSTEAFF. The CDR3 DNA reads TGTGCCAGCAGTCCCCCAGGCTCCACTGAAGCTTTCTTT. The chain combines TRBV28 with TRBJ1-1; D gene uncertain. CDR3 size: 13 residues. Trimming shortened V by 5 bases and J by 4 bases, and 11 bases separated the two germline ends. Germline lookup yields CDR1 MDHEN and CDR2 SYDVKM.